The 20 T cell receptor beta chains presented below share a single source sample, sequenced in a study of CD8+ T cells in alopecia areata (dated by TCRdb to 2016 to 2019). The library was made by the immunoSEQ multiplex PCR assay. RNA was extracted from all samples and reverse transcribed into cDNA as template for TCR sequencing. The source is immuneACCESS, and TCRdb retained only in-frame sequences with V and J called. Part of the clones is not carried over; for the studies checked, unresolved V genes explain less than half of this, and the remainder is unexplained. This sample gives about 140,000 clones in total; roughly 86% of them show up just once. The ten largest account for less than 15% of the sample. In the paper's terms, the time point label means: more than 3 weeks on oral tofacitinib. The sample's treatment or condition label is to be understood as: oral pan-JAK inhibitor, 5-10 mg twice daily.

The sample in question was CD8+ T cells sorted from blood, obtained at week 4, from a patient treated with tofacitinib. The origin of the receptors is a human donor with alopecia areata.

This clone was seen once. The chain combines TRBV29-1 with TRBJ1-1, with TRBD1 as a possible D gene (6 bases). The CDR3 extends over 15 amino acids. From germline, CDR1 is SQVTM and CDR2 ANQGSEA. V was clipped by 4 bases and J by 0 bases, with 15 bases between them. The CDR3 protein is CSVGGGRDMNTEAFF. As DNA, the CDR3 is TGCAGCGTTGGGGGGGGCAGGGACATGAACACTGAAGCTTTCTTT. The whole variable domain, filled in from reference TRBV29-1 and TRBJ1-1, reads SAVISQKPSRDICQRGTSLTIQCQVDSQVTMMFWYRQQPGQSLTLIATANQGSEATYESGFVIDKFPISRPNLTFSTLTVSNMSPEDSSIYLCSVGGGRDMNTEAFFGQGTRLTVV.

The rearrangement links TRBV27 to TRBJ2-7; the D is unclear. V lost 2 bases and J 0 bases, leaving 11 bases between the germline ends. CDR3 length equals 15 residues. Germline CDR1 MNHEY, CDR2 SMNVEV (reference sequence). In DNA, the CDR3 is TGTGCCAGCAGTTTAGCAGCTGGTTTCTCCTACGAGCAGTACTTC. The encoded protein is CASSLAAGFSYEQYF.

V is TRBV9 and J is TRBJ2-1; D is unresolved. CDR1 is SGDLS and CDR2 is YYNGEE in the germline V gene. This CDR3 has 12 amino acids. V dropped 2 bases and J dropped 9 bases, with 9 bases sitting between them. The CDR3 DNA reads TGTGCCAGCAGCGTTAGTCTGGGTGAGCAGTTCTTC. Translated, it gives CASSVSLGEQFF.

The rearrangement joins TRBV9 to TRBJ2-3; D is unresolved. Germline CDR1 and CDR2: SGDLS and YYNGEE. The CDR3 consists of 14 residues. The V end was cut by 0 bases, the J end by 4 bases, with 9 bases between. The CDR3 sequence: CASSVDGWSDTQYF. CDR3 nucleotides: TGTGCCAGCAGCGTAGATGGGTGGTCAGATACGCAGTATTTT.

The chain uses TRBV27 and TRBJ2-7; 7 positions match TRBD2. The CDR3 is made up of 14 amino acids. The germline CDR1 and CDR2 sequences are MNHEY and SMNVEV (reference sequence). The J segment lost 2 bases and the V segment lost 5 bases, leaving 6 bases of the junction unmatched. The CDR3 nucleotides are TGTGCCAGCAGTCCCCCTACTAGCGCCTACGAGCAGTACTTC. This translates into CASSPPTSAYEQYF.

V and J are TRBV4-1 and TRBJ1-1; D is uncertain. Germline CDR1 MGHRA, CDR2 YSYEKL. The CDR3 has 13 residues. Here the CDR3 DNA reads TGCGCAAGTAGACTTACCGCGGAAACTGAAGCTTTCTTT. Translated: CASRLTAETEAFF.

The chain recombines TRBV10-2 with TRBJ2-1; D may be TRBD2 (6 bases). The CDR3 extends over 14 amino acids. Between the trimmed V and J ends, which lost 5 bases and 9 bases, there was a span of 17 bases. CDR1 is WSHSY and CDR2 is SAAADI in the germline V gene. The CDR3 is CASSYGVVSGEQFF. Written as DNA, the CDR3 is TGCGCCAGCAGTTACGGGGTAGTTAGCGGTGAGCAGTTCTTC.

V gene TRBV5-6 combines with J gene TRBJ2-7; D unclear. V was shortened by 4 bases and J by 2 bases, with 13 bases between the two germline ends. From germline, CDR1 is SGHDT and CDR2 YYEEEE. CDR3 size: 14 residues. The CDR3: CASSGQDGTYEQYF. CDR3 in DNA: TGTGCCAGCAGCGGCCAGGACGGAACCTACGAGCAGTACTTC.

The V and J genes are TRBV5-8 and TRBJ2-6, with D unclear. The V end lost 0 bases, the J end lost 0 bases, and 7 bases lay between the germline ends. CDR1 is SGHTS, CDR2 YDEGEE, per germline. The CDR3 has 16 residues. The CDR3 loop reads CASSLDGASGANVLTF. The CDR3 bases are TGTGCCAGCAGCTTGGACGGAGCCTCTGGGGCCAACGTCCTGACTTTC. Complete variable domain (other parts from reference TRBV5-8 and TRBJ2-6): EAGVTQSPTHLIKTRGQQATLRCSPISGHTSVYWYQQALGLGLQFLLWYDEGEERNRGNFPPRFSGRQFPNYSSELNVNALELEDSALYLCASSLDGASGANVLTFGAGSRLTVL.

The rearrangement joins TRBV29-1 to TRBJ2-7; maybe TRBD1 (6 bases). This CDR3 has 13 residues. V lost 5 bases, J lost 3 bases, and 14 bases lay in between. Germline CDR1 and CDR2: SQVTM and ANQGSEA. In DNA, the CDR3 is TGCAGCGTTTTTACAGGGAGAAACTACGAGCAGTACTTC. Translated, it gives CSVFTGRNYEQYF.

This clone was picked up one time. V and J are TRBV29-1 and TRBJ2-5; TRBD1 agrees at 8 bases. The J call may be in error: the DNA end matches TRBJ2-7 better. This CDR3 is built from 14 residues. Germline assignment: CDR1 SQVTM and CDR2 ANQGSEA. This chain's CDR3 is CSVLSRTGLYEQYF. The CDR3 DNA is TGCAGCGTATTGTCAAGGACAGGGCTCTACGAGCAGTACTTC.

V is TRBV27 and J is TRBJ2-7; 8 bases match TRBD2. Losses at the gene ends were 4 bases for V and 3 bases for J; bases not matched to a gene: 14. In germline, CDR1 is MNHEY, CDR2 SMNVEV (reference sequence). This CDR3 comprises 17 residues. This CDR3 is CASSSPTSGLGVYEQYF. The CDR3 nucleotides read TGTGCCAGCAGTTCACCCACTAGCGGACTAGGTGTCTACGAGCAGTACTTC.

The V gene is TRBV14, the J gene TRBJ2-7; 8 bases are shared with TRBD2. V lost 4 bases to trimming and J lost 3 bases; unmatched junction nucleotides: 5. The CDR3 is made up of 14 amino acids. CDR1 is SGHDN, CDR2 FVKESK, per germline. The CDR3 reads CASSPGGPDYEQYF. As DNA, the CDR3 is TGTGCCAGCAGCCCGGGAGGGCCCGACTACGAGCAGTACTTC. Complete variable domain (other parts from reference TRBV14 and TRBJ2-7): EAGVTQFPSHSVIEKGQTVTLRCDPISGHDNLYWYRRVMGKEIKFLLHFVKESKQDESGMPNNRFLAERTGGTYSTLKVQPAELEDSGVYFCASSPGGPDYEQYFGPGTRLTVT.

The count of this clone is one. The chain combines TRBV19 with TRBJ2-3; possible D gene TRBD2, 5 bases. Germline V lookup: CDR1 LNHDA, CDR2 SQIVND (reference sequence). The CDR3 consists of 14 residues. Trimming shortened V by 3 bases and J by 7 bases, and 14 bases separated the two germline ends. The CDR3 DNA sequence: TGTGCCAGTAGTATTTCATTCGGAGGAAATACGCAGTATTTT. Its protein product is CASSISFGGNTQYF.

In this sample, this clone turned up a few times. V usage is TRBV27 and J usage is TRBJ2-3; D call uncertain. Trimming shortened V by 1 base and J by 8 bases, and 10 bases separated the two germline ends. CDR3 size: 13 residues. Germline V CDR1 and CDR2: MNHEY, SMNVEV (reference sequence). The CDR3 is CASSLFFGGTQYF. CDR3 coding DNA: TGTGCCAGCAGTTTATTCTTCGGCGGTACGCAGTATTTT.

V gene TRBV19 combines with J gene TRBJ2-7; TRBD1 or TRBD2 may be the D gene (5 bases each). The ends were cut back, 1 base at V and 7 bases at J, with 17 bases in the middle. There are 15 residues in the CDR3. Germline V CDR1 and CDR2: LNHDA, SQIVND (reference sequence). The CDR3 region is CASSIAGTVFKEQYF. CDR3 in DNA: TGTGCCAGTAGTATAGCGGGGACCGTTTTTAAGGAGCAGTACTTC.

There are many counts of this clone. The V and J genes are TRBV7-9 and TRBJ2-1; a possible D gene is TRBD2 (6 bases). V gave up 3 bases and J gave up 2 bases, with 8 bases separating them. Germline V gives CDR1 SEHNR, CDR2 FQNEAQ (reference sequence). The CDR3 spans 14 residues. The CDR3 DNA reads as TGTGCCAGCAGCTTGGGAGGCCCCTACAATGAGCAGTTCTTC. Translating gives CASSLGGPYNEQFF. The variable domain in full, with the rest retrieved from reference TRBV7-9 and TRBJ2-1, is DTGVSQNPRHKITKRGQNVTFRCDPISEHNRLYWYRQTLGQGPEFLTYFQNEAQLEKSRLLSDRFSAERPKGSFSTLEIQRTEQGDSAMYLCASSLGGPYNEQFFGPGTRLTVL.

The V call is TRBV27, the J call TRBJ1-2; D not resolved. Germline V gives CDR1 MNHEY, CDR2 SMNVEV (reference sequence). The CDR3 length is 12 residues. V dropped 4 bases and J dropped 2 bases, with 5 bases sitting between them. CDR3 nucleotides: TGTGCCAGCAGTTCCCCCAACTATGGCTACACCTTC. Its translation is CASSSPNYGYTF.

This clone was counted ten times or more. V and J are TRBV19 and TRBJ2-1, with D tentatively TRBD2 (7 bases). Germline V gives CDR1 LNHDA, CDR2 SQIVND (reference sequence). V was cut by 10 bases and J by 3 bases, with 16 bases left in between. This CDR3 is built from 14 residues. The CDR3 region is CATSRGGDYNEQFF. CDR3 bases: TGTGCCACCTCCAGAGGGGGGGACTACAATGAGCAGTTCTTC.

This chain connects TRBV5-1 to TRBJ2-3, with D perhaps matching TRBD1 (6 bases). The germline gives CDR1 SGHRS, CDR2 YFSETQ. V was trimmed by 0 bases and J by 5 bases, leaving 19 bases between them. This CDR3 has 17 amino acids. Written as DNA, the CDR3 is TGCGCCAGCAGCTTGGGATTTGGGGGAGCGACAGGAGATACGCAGTATTTT. Translation: CASSLGFGGATGDTQYF.